This T cell receptor beta chain derives from a study of T cells after posttransplantation cyclophosphamide. A marrow graft followed busulfan-fludarabine conditioning, with cyclophosphamide on days +3 and +4. This clone was detected ten times or more. TCRdb keeps only in-frame clones here, not all; method: immunoSEQ multiplex PCR. The sample includes roughly 3,000 clones, none of them occurring once. V gave up 7 bases and J gave up 2 bases, with 9 bases separating them. The CDR3 spans 13 residues. Germline CDR1 and CDR2: SGHAT and FQNNGV. This sequence was found in a female patient aged 45 to 65 who received an allogeneic stem cell transplant from a related donor, was CMV-positive, and had no GVHD. Some T cells may be graft donor cells. This chain uses TRBV11-2 with TRBJ1-5; D might be TRBD1 (6 bases). The source was PBMCs, collected after allogeneic stem cell transplant with posttransplant cyclophosphamide. CDR3 DNA: TGTGCCAGCACCCCAGGGGGCAATCAGCCCCAGCATTTT. This gives the protein CASTPGGNQPQHF.